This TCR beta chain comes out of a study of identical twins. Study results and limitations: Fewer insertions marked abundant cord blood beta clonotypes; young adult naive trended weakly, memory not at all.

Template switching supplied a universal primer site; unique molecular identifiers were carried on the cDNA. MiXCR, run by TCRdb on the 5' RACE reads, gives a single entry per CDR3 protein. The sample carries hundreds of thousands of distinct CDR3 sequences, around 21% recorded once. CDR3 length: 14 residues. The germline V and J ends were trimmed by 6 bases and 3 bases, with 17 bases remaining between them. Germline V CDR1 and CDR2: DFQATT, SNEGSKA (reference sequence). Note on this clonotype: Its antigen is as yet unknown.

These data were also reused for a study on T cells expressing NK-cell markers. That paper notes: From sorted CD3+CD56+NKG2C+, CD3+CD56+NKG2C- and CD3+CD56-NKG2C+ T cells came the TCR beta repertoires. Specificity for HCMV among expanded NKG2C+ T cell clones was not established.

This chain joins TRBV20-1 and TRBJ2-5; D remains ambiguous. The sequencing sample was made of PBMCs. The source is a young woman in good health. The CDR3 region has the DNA TGCAGTGCCCATCGGCGGCAAAGGGAAGAGACCCAGTACTTC. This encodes CSAHRRQREETQYF.